Each of the 7 T cell receptor beta chains below was sequenced from the same sample in a study of T cell repertoires in cytomegalovirus infection. One entry per CDR3 protein, called by TCRdb with MiXCR from the reads. This sample has 150,000 to 200,000 distinct CDR3 sequences, with 14% found just once. The sequencing input was PBMCs. The receptor set was obtained from a human donor in good health (CMV status not recorded). Some clones in this sample may be carry-over from other donors' samples.

The chain recombines TRBV19 with TRBJ2-1; no definite D call. Trimming cost V 0 bases and J 7 bases, with 1 base left between them. Germline CDR1 and CDR2: LNHDA and SQIVND (reference sequence). CDR3 length equals 11 residues. In DNA, the CDR3 is TGTGCCAGTAGTATAGAAAATGAGCAGTTCTTC. Translation gives CASSIENEQFF. Complete variable domain (other parts from reference TRBV19 and TRBJ2-1): DGGITQSPKYLFRKEGQNVTLSCEQNLNHDAMYWYRQDPGQGLRLIYYSQIVNDFQKGDIAEGYSVSREKKESFPLTVTSAQKNPTAFYLCASSIENEQFFGPGTRLTVL.

This clonotype was counted ten times or more. The V and J genes are TRBV7-2 and TRBJ2-3; 7 positions agree with TRBD2. Germline assignment: CDR1 SGHTA and CDR2 FQGNSA. The CDR3 has 15 amino acids. The junction had 6 bases not matched to a gene; V was cut back by 3 bases and J by 3 bases. The CDR3 loop reads CASSFGGSGTDTQYF. Here the CDR3 DNA reads TGTGCCAGCAGCTTTGGCGGGAGTGGGACAGATACGCAGTATTTT.

This clonotype occurred many times. The rearrangement uses TRBV28 and TRBJ2-3, with D perhaps TRBD2 (5 bases). Germline lookup yields CDR1 MDHEN and CDR2 SYDVKM. This CDR3 has 14 amino acids. Trimming cost V 7 bases and J 0 bases, with 11 bases left between them. The CDR3 nucleotides are TGTGCCAGCAAGAGGGTAGACAGCACAGATACGCAGTATTTT. Amino acid sequence: CASKRVDSTDTQYF. Drawing the rest from reference TRBV28 and TRBJ2-3, the complete variable domain is DVKVTQSSRYLVKRTGEKVFLECVQDMDHENMFWYRQDPGLGLRLIYFSYDVKMKEKGDIPEGYSVSREKKERFSLILESASTNQTSMYLCASKRVDSTDTQYFGPGTRLTVL.

CDR3 protein: CASSVGLAGASNEQFF. The CDR3 DNA is TGTGCCAGCAGCGTCGGTCTAGCGGGAGCTTCCAATGAGCAGTTCTTC. The chain combines TRBV9 with TRBJ2-1, with TRBD2 matching 10 bases. Germline trimming cut 2 bases from V and 6 bases from J; bases unmatched to any gene: 8. Germline V gene lookup returns CDR1 SGDLS and CDR2 YYNGEE. The CDR3 sequence is 16 residues long.

V usage is TRBV18 and J usage is TRBJ1-1; tentatively, D is TRBD1 (5 bases). Germline V gene data show CDR1 as KGHSH and CDR2 as LQKENI. Trimming removed 2 bases from V and 5 bases from J, with 18 bases in between. This CDR3 is 16 amino acids long. The CDR3 coding sequence is TGTGCCAGCTCACCAACAAGAGGCGCAGGGAGGACTGAAGCTTTCTTT. Amino acids: CASSPTRGAGRTEAFF.

This clonotype was counted only a few times. The gene calls are TRBV7-9 and TRBJ2-7; the D is unclear. Germline CDR1 is SEHNR and CDR2 is FQNEAQ (reference sequence). Trimming took off 5 bases at V and 0 bases at J, with 8 bases between the two ends. The CDR3 runs to 13 residues. CDR3 in DNA: TGTGCCAGCAGCCGCGTTAGCTCCTACGAGCAGTACTTC. This sequence encodes CASSRVSSYEQYF.

The CDR3 sequence is CASSQDRAGVLTGELFF. Here the CDR3 DNA reads TGTGCCAGCAGCCAAGATAGAGCGGGGGTTCTCACCGGGGAGCTGTTTTTT. This chain uses TRBV14 with TRBJ2-2, with 8 positions matching TRBD2. Unmatched junction bases numbered 7, after V lost 0 bases and J lost 4 bases. The CDR3 loop spans 17 amino acids. Germline CDR1 is SGHDN and CDR2 is FVKESK.